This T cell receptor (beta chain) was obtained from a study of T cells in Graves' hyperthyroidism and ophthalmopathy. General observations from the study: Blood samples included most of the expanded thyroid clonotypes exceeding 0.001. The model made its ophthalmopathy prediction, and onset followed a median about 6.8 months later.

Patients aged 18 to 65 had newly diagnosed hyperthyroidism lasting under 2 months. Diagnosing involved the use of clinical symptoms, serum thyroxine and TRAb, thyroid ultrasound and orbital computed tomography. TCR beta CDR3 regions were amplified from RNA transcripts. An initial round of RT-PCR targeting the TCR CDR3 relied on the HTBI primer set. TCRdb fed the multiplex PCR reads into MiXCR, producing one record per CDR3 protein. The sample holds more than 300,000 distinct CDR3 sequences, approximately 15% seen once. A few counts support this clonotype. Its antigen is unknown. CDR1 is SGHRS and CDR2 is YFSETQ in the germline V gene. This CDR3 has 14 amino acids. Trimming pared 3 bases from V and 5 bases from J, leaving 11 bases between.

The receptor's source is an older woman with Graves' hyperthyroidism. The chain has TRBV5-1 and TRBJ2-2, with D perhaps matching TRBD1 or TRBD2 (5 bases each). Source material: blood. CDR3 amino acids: CASSWDQKTGELFF. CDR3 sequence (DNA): TGCGCCAGCAGCTGGGACCAGAAGACCGGGGAGCTGTTTTTT.